This TCR beta chain was recovered during a study of control samples from healthy donors and cancer patients. Generated by immunoSEQ multiplex PCR, the TCRdb table keeps only in-frame clones and is missing some. In the table there are about 150,000 clones, 93% of which are singletons. This clone was counted a single time. Sequencing used blood. The receptor was isolated from a man younger than 35 in good health.

For the CDR3, the DNA is TGCGCCAGCAGCCAAGATCCTGGGGCCCTTAGTGAAAAACTGTTTTTT. Its translation is CASSQDPGALSEKLFF. The chain is built from TRBV4-1 and TRBJ1-4, with TRBD1 as a possible D gene (5 bases). CDR3 size: 16 residues. The germline V gene encodes CDR1 MGHRA and CDR2 YSYEKL. Trimming removed 0 bases at V and 7 bases at J, with 15 bases between.